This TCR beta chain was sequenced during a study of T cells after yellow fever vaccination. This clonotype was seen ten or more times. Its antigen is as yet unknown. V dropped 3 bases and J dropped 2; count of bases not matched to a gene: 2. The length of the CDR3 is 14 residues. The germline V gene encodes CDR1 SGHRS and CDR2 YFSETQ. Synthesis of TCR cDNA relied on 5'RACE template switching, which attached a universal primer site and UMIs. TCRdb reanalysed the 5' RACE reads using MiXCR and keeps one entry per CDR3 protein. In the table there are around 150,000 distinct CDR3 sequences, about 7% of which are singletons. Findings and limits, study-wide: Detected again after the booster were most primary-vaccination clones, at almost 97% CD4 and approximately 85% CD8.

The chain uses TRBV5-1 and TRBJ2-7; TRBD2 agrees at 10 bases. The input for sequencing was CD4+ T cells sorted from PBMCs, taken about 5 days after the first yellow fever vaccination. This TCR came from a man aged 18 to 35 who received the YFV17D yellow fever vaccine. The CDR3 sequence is CASSSGLAPYEQYF. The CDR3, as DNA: TGCGCCAGCAGCTCGGGACTAGCGCCCTACGAGCAGTACTTC.